This TCR beta chain was identified during a study of T cell responses to AZD1222 COVID-19 vaccine. On this clone itself: The antigen is unknown.

Sequencing was performed with immunoSEQ multiplex PCR; in TCRdb, only in-frame clones are kept and a portion is missing. The sample lists 100,000 or so clones, approximately 92% seen once, with 35% to 55% in the top ten. The CDR3 is 15 amino acids. The ends were cut back, 5 bases at V and 4 bases at J, with 15 bases in the middle. Per the germline V gene, CDR1 is SEHNR and CDR2 is FQNEAQ (reference sequence). Study observations and caveats: Nearly half of spike-specific TCRs reportedly target unmutated variant regions. The peak T cell response came first, and repertoires were sampled only after it. White British ancestry dominated among donors, who included more females, and clonal diversity was possibly underestimated.

Second-dose intervals of approximately 4 or approximately 12 weeks were pooled. This receptor was identified in an adult who received the AZD1222 COVID-19 vaccine. The material was peripheral blood, obtained 28 days after the second AZD1222 dose. V and J are TRBV7-9 and TRBJ2-1; D perhaps matches TRBD2 (5 bases). The CDR3 nucleotides are TGTGCCAGCAGCCCCCGGGGTGAGAAATACAATGAGCAGTTCTTC. It specifies CASSPRGEKYNEQFF.